This TCR beta chain was sequenced during a study of T cell responses to AZD1222 COVID-19 vaccine. Pooling covered second doses at about 4 or about 12 weeks. Comment on this clone: Antigen specificity is unknown.

The study's findings and limits: Donor demographics were predominantly white British with a female majority; clonal diversity may be underestimated.

The repertoire was sequenced with immunoSEQ multiplex PCR; TCRdb's copy has only in-frame clones and lacks some. The repertoire holds about 140,000 clones, with about nine tenths as singletons. V lost 0 bases and J lost 2; bases outside the gene matches: 2. This CDR3 spans 15 amino acids. Germline CDR1 reads SGHRS; CDR2 reads YFSETQ. Sequenced here: peripheral blood, sampled 28 days after the second AZD1222 dose. This receptor was taken from an adult who received the AZD1222 COVID-19 vaccine. The chain links TRBV5-1 to TRBJ2-3; 8 nucleotides line up with TRBD2. The CDR3 DNA reads as TGCGCCAGCAGCTTGGTTAGCGGGGCCACAGATACGCAGTATTTT. This codes for CASSLVSGATDTQYF.